The entry below gives a single TCR beta chain sequence along with its context. Its antigen is still unknown. The data stem from a study of graft-versus-host responses after intestinal transplantation. About the study: Transplants were multivisceral, liver-intestinal, or isolated intestinal. Every transplant recipient was induced with anti-thymocyte globulin, then maintained on tacrolimus and steroids for two to three years. Study-level points and caveats: Early post-transplant declines in HvG were associated with peak levels of circulating GvH clones.

Libraries were prepared by immunoSEQ multiplex PCR; TCRdb keeps only in-frame clonotypes and omits some of them. The table lists around 88,000 clones, approximately 90% of them singletons. This CDR3 region has 16 residues. From germline, CDR1 is SGHDT and CDR2 YYEEEE. V shed 0 bases, J shed 2 bases, and the junction held 8 bases outside the gene matches. The specimen comprised unstimulated CD8+ T cells sorted from spleen or lymph node cells, sampled before transplant. The clonotype comes from a human donor who was the organ donor for an intestinal transplant. The V call is TRBV5-6, the J call TRBJ2-7; the match to TRBD1 covers 7 bases. CDR3 residues: CASSLEATGKPYEQYF. The CDR3 DNA sequence: TGTGCCAGCAGCTTGGAAGCGACAGGGAAACCCTACGAGCAGTACTTC.